The 24 T cell receptor beta chains listed next were all sequenced from one sample in a study of cytomegalovirus exposure and HLA in healthy donors. PCR used 60 Vbeta primers and 13 Jbeta primers. The table came from immunoSEQ multiplex PCR; TCRdb's copy has only in-frame clones and leaves some out. The table has a few hundred thousand clones, 60% to 85% seen once. The sequenced sample consisted of PBMCs. These TCRs come from a middle-aged man in good health and CMV-seronegative.

V and J are TRBV6-5 and TRBJ1-1; D remains ambiguous. The CDR3 is 12 residues long. Germline CDR1 and CDR2: MNHEY and SVGAGI. The ends were cut back, 7 bases at V and 8 bases at J, with 14 bases in the middle. This CDR3 is CASTPRGSEAFF. DNA of the CDR3: TGTGCCAGCACTCCCCGGGGATCCGAAGCTTTCTTT.

The chain recombines TRBV6-6 with TRBJ2-7, with 9 bases lining up with TRBD1. V dropped 6 bases and J dropped 2; count of bases not matched to a gene: 5. The CDR3 runs 14 residues. Germline V lookup: CDR1 MNHNY, CDR2 SVGAGI (reference sequence). In DNA form, the CDR3 reads TGTGCCAGCAGCCAAAGACAGGGGGCCTACGAGCAGTACTTC. It translates to CASSQRQGAYEQYF.

This chain connects TRBV7-2 to TRBJ2-5; D perhaps matches TRBD2 (5 bases). The better agreement between TRBJ2-7 and the DNA end casts doubt on the J call. The CDR3 contains 16 residues. Germline loops: CDR1 SGHTA, CDR2 FQGNSA. CDR3 sequence: CASSQAATGSSYEQYF. The CDR3 DNA reads as TGTGCCAGCAGTCAGGCGGCAACGGGATCTTCCTACGAGCAGTACTTC.

This clone was recorded only once. V and J are TRBV4-1 and TRBJ2-3; D gene uncertain. Germline values: CDR1 MGHRA, CDR2 YSYEKL. Trimming took off 2 bases at V and 1 base at J, with 7 bases between the two ends. This CDR3 has 14 residues. In nucleotides, the CDR3 is TGCGCCAGCAGCCAATTCCAGGGCACAGATACGCAGTATTTT. Its protein is CASSQFQGTDTQYF.

The chain has TRBV2 and TRBJ1-3, with D uncertain. V lost 8 bases and J 3 bases, leaving 11 bases between the germline ends. Germline lookup yields CDR1 SNHLY and CDR2 FYNNEI. CDR3 length: 13 residues. In nucleotides, the CDR3 is TGTGCCAGCGACGCGGGAGGTGGAAACACCATATATTTT. Amino acids: CASDAGGGNTIYF.

The chain has TRBV4-1 and TRBJ1-1; D gene ambiguous. Germline values: CDR1 MGHRA, CDR2 YSYEKL. Trimming cost V 7 bases and J 0 bases, with 21 bases left between them. The CDR3 length is 17 residues. CDR3 coding DNA: TGCGCCAGCACGCTCAGGTGGGGAGCGCCTTTGAACACTGAAGCTTTCTTT. This codes for CASTLRWGAPLNTEAFF.

The J gene is TRBJ2-2, the V gene TRBV6-5; D possibly corresponds to TRBD1 (5 bases). The CDR3 runs 15 residues. Trimming removed 5 bases at V and 0 bases at J, with 10 bases between. Germline V gene sequence: CDR1 MNHEY, CDR2 SVGAGI. The CDR3 reads CASSRQPANTGELFF. The DNA for the CDR3 is TGTGCCAGCAGTCGACAGCCCGCGAACACCGGGGAGCTGTTTTTT.

The chain uses TRBV9 and TRBJ2-3; 7 bases agree with TRBD2. From germline, CDR1 is SGDLS and CDR2 YYNGEE. V was pared by 1 base and J by 4 bases, with 3 bases of the junction left unmatched. This CDR3 contains 14 residues. Written as DNA, the CDR3 is TGTGCCAGCAGCGTACAGGGAGGGGCAGATACGCAGTATTTT. Translating it yields CASSVQGGADTQYF. The variable domain in full, with the rest retrieved from reference TRBV9 and TRBJ2-3, is DSGVTQTPKHLITATGQRVTLRCSPRSGDLSVYWYQQSLDQGLQFLIQYYNGEERAKGNILERFSAQQFPDLHSELNLSSLELGDSALYFCASSVQGGADTQYFGPGTRLTVL.

This chain joins TRBV25-1 and TRBJ1-2; 8 bases fit TRBD1. V trimming: 4 bases; J trimming: 10 bases; junction bases outside the gene matches: 8. The CDR3 loop spans 13 amino acids. CDR1 and CDR2 (germline): MGHDK, SYGVNS. The DNA of the CDR3 is TGTGCCAGCAGTGTTGGACAGGGAAGTCTCTACACCTTC. Translating gives CASSVGQGSLYTF.

This chain links TRBV7-6 with TRBJ2-6; D gene ambiguous. Trimming took off 6 bases at V and 0 bases at J, with 9 bases between the two ends. Germline V gene sequence: CDR1 SGHVS, CDR2 FNYEAQ. CDR3 size: 15 residues. CDR3 amino acids: CASRIEPSGANVLTF. The CDR3 DNA is TGTGCCAGCAGGATAGAACCCTCTGGGGCCAACGTCCTGACTTTC.

A few counts support this clone. The gene calls are TRBV25-1 and TRBJ1-2; D not certain. Germline V gene lookup returns CDR1 MGHDK and CDR2 SYGVNS. The V gene lost 3 bases and the J gene lost 4 bases, with 9 bases spanning the gap. The CDR3 runs 13 residues. The CDR3 here is CASSDSFGYGYTF. As DNA, the CDR3 is TGTGCCAGCAGTGATTCGTTCGGCTATGGCTACACCTTC.

The chain employs TRBV29-1 and TRBJ1-2; D is unresolved. Germline-derived CDR1 and CDR2 are SQVTM and ANQGSEA. V was trimmed by 5 bases and J by 2 bases, leaving 6 bases between them. This CDR3 is built from 11 residues. CDR3 nucleotide sequence: TGCAGCGTTTACAGCAACTATGGCTACACCTTC. The encoded protein is CSVYSNYGYTF. The whole variable domain, remainder taken from reference TRBV29-1 and TRBJ1-2, is SAVISQKPSRDICQRGTSLTIQCQVDSQVTMMFWYRQQPGQSLTLIATANQGSEATYESGFVIDKFPISRPNLTFSTLTVSNMSPEDSSIYLCSVYSNYGYTFGSGTRLTVV.

V usage is TRBV10-1 and J usage is TRBJ2-7; weak D call: TRBD1 (5 bases). The CDR3 is 13 amino acids. Germline assignment: CDR1 WNHNN and CDR2 SYGVQD (reference sequence). The ends were cut back, 0 bases at V and 3 bases at J, with 6 bases in the middle. CDR3 coding DNA: TGCGCCAGCAGTGAGTCAGGGGACTACGAGCAGTACTTC. It yields the protein CASSESGDYEQYF.

This clone was counted a single time. V is TRBV7-9 and J is TRBJ2-7; the D gene is possibly TRBD1 (6 bases). Per the germline V gene, CDR1 is SEHNR and CDR2 is FQNEAQ (reference sequence). Trimming cost V 5 bases and J 5 bases, with 16 bases left between them. CDR3 length: 14 amino acids. The CDR3 is CASSRYRVGDEQYF. CDR3 coding DNA: TGTGCCAGCAGCCGCTACAGGGTTGGCGACGAGCAGTACTTC.

The genes are TRBV13 and TRBJ1-4; D might be TRBD1 (6 bases). The germline gives CDR1 PRHDT, CDR2 FYEKMQ (reference sequence). CDR3 length: 15 residues. V was pared by 6 bases and J by 0 bases, with 11 bases between. The CDR3 DNA is TGTGCCAGCAGTTCTCGGACAGCAACTAATGAAAAACTGTTTTTT. This gives the protein CASSSRTATNEKLFF. The full variable domain, rest sourced from reference TRBV13 and TRBJ1-4, is AAGVIQSPRHLIKEKRETATLKCYPIPRHDTVYWYQQGPGQDPQFLISFYEKMQSDKGSIPDRFSAQQFSDYHSELNMSSLELGDSALYFCASSSRTATNEKLFFGSGTQLSVL.

The chain couples TRBV5-1 to TRBJ1-2, with D perhaps matching TRBD1 (5 bases). Trimming left V 0 bases short and J 7 bases short, with 10 bases between. Germline V lookup: CDR1 SGHRS, CDR2 YFSETQ. The CDR3 runs 13 residues. CDR3 nucleotide sequence: TGCGCCAGCAGCTTGGCTGGGGCAGGTGGCTACACCTTC. It codes for CASSLAGAGGYTF.

The chain employs TRBV6-6 and TRBJ2-5, with TRBD1 matching 9 bases. This CDR3 has 16 amino acids. Germline CDR1 and CDR2: MNHNY and SVGAGI (reference sequence). V shed 2 bases and J 3 bases; nucleotides not matched to a gene: 7. CDR3 nucleotides: TGTGCCAGCAGTTACCCCAAGGGACAGGGAAAAGAGACCCAGTACTTC. Translation gives CASSYPKGQGKETQYF.

This clone was found a few times. V usage is TRBV7-3 and J usage is TRBJ2-2; 9 nucleotides agree with TRBD1. CDR3 length equals 16 residues. Germline V gives CDR1 SGHTA, CDR2 FQGTGA. V gave up 10 bases and J gave up 8 bases; unmatched junction bases: 17. CDR3 in DNA: TGTGCCATCCCCCGATGGGGGGACAGGGTCCTAGGGGAGCTGTTTTTT. Residues: CAIPRWGDRVLGELFF.

The chain uses TRBV7-2 and TRBJ1-6, with 7 nucleotides matching TRBD1. The CDR3 has 16 residues. The J segment lost 7 bases and the V segment lost 6 bases, leaving 12 bases of the junction unmatched. Germline V gene lookup returns CDR1 SGHTA and CDR2 FQGNSA. Here the CDR3 reads CASSRSTGLGNSPLHF. The CDR3 DNA reads TGTGCCAGCAGTCGATCGACAGGGCTGGGAAATTCACCCCTCCACTTT.

The genes are TRBV7-6 and TRBJ2-7, with D perhaps TRBD2 (6 bases). CDR1 SGHVS and CDR2 FNYEAQ come from the germline V gene. The germline V and J ends were trimmed by 5 bases and 7 bases, with 15 bases remaining between them. CDR3 length: 13 residues. DNA of the CDR3: TGTGCCAGCAGCACTAGCCGGACGGTTGAGCAGTACTTC. Translating gives CASSTSRTVEQYF.

This clone was detected once. The chain links TRBV7-2 to TRBJ1-1, with D possibly being TRBD1 (6 bases). Germline values: CDR1 SGHTA, CDR2 FQGNSA. There are 13 residues in the CDR3. The germline V and J ends were trimmed by 3 bases and 4 bases, with 9 bases remaining between them. CDR3 in amino acids: CASSFRGSTEAFF. CDR3 in DNA: TGTGCCAGCAGCTTCAGGGGAAGCACTGAAGCTTTCTTT. Full variable domain (remainder filled in from reference TRBV7-2 and TRBJ1-1): GAGVSQSPSNKVTEKGKDVELRCDPISGHTALYWYRQSLGQGLEFLIYFQGNSAPDKSGLPSDRFSAERTGGSVSTLTIQRTQQEDSAVYLCASSFRGSTEAFFGQGTRLTVV.

The rearrangement links TRBV9 to TRBJ2-5, with 9 bases identical to TRBD1. Germline V gives CDR1 SGDLS, CDR2 YYNGEE. The junction had 9 bases not matched to a gene; V was cut back by 4 bases and J by 5 bases. The CDR3 extends over 15 amino acids. The DNA of the CDR3 is TGTGCCAGCAGCTCAGGACAGGGGATAGGGGAGACCCAGTACTTC. This encodes CASSSGQGIGETQYF. The entire variable domain, with the rest obtained from reference TRBV9 and TRBJ2-5, is as follows: DSGVTQTPKHLITATGQRVTLRCSPRSGDLSVYWYQQSLDQGLQFLIQYYNGEERAKGNILERFSAQQFPDLHSELNLSSLELGDSALYFCASSSGQGIGETQYFGPGTRLLVL.

This clone was recorded a few times. CDR3 sequence (DNA): TGCGCCAGCAGCCAAGATCGGTTGGGCGAGCAGTTCTTC. Encoded protein: CASSQDRLGEQFF. The chain recombines TRBV4-3 with TRBJ2-1; D remains unclear. The CDR3 consists of 13 residues. V lost 0 bases, J lost 10 bases, and 10 bases lay in between. CDR1 and CDR2 (germline): LGHNA, YSLEER.

The genes are TRBV4-3 and TRBJ2-1, with D maybe TRBD1 (5 bases). The germline V and J ends were trimmed by 2 bases and 9 bases, with 20 bases remaining between them. Germline V gene sequence: CDR1 LGHNA, CDR2 YSLEER. The CDR3 has 16 residues. DNA for the CDR3: TGCGCCAGCAGCCAAACAAAAGAGACAGCCATTGCTGAGCAGTTCTTC. It translates to CASSQTKETAIAEQFF.